This TCR beta chain was sequenced for a study of cytomegalovirus exposure and HLA in healthy donors (TCRdb year 2017). About the full investigation: In an earlier analysis of about 560 of the donors, about 260 Gb of sequence data and 117 million unique TCR beta sequences from about 179 million T cells were reported. The study combined high-throughput TCR immunosequencing, statistical association of individual TCRs with disease status, and machine learning to predict cytomegalovirus infection status. All discovery cohort repertoires had been generated using a single sequencing platform. To study patterns of TCR occurrence, a later analysis re-analyzed previously published TCR beta repertoires from 700 or so donors and added high-resolution HLA genotyping. About 280 gigabases of sequencing data and around 88 million unique TCR sequences made up an early release that covered around 640 HLA-typed donors. The number of typed donors differed by locus: about 620-640 for A, B, C, DRB1 and DQB1; 500 to 550 for DQA1; over 600 for DPA1; and 400 to 480 for DPB1. Donor age, sex, ethnicity and CMV serostatus were collected together with the repertoire data. A separate validation cohort of about 110 different subjects was used in addition to the roughly 670-subject first cohort. An earlier analysis of more than 450 of the donors used high-throughput TCR beta sequencing to judge whether each TCR beta V gene segment behaved as functional or pseudogenic. A later genetic analysis took genome-wide SNP genotypes for about three fifths of the roughly 670 donors and used that subset as a discovery cohort. Among roughly 400 genotyped donors of the cohort, an average of around 250,000 unique TCR beta nucleotide sequences was sequenced per donor, of which about 19% were non-productive. The study used immunosequencing to profile the T cell repertoires of some 600 subjects and linked those repertoires to cytomegalovirus serostatus. Rather than drawing on any new phenotypic data, the later analysis identified candidate immune exposures from TCR beta sequences and the way those sequences occurred across donors. The aim of the study was to test whether cataloging public T cell receptors could identify signatures of past pathogen exposure. Both class I and class II loci were covered by HLA typing, at four-digit resolution. About five DR-DQ haplotypes were treated as single units for association and clustering because of strong linkage in the cohort. Of the 398 genotyped donors, less than 85% were placed in the genetic ancestry cluster associated with self-reported Caucasian donors.

Summary of the overall study and its limitations: A later analysis associated 15,000 or so TCR beta sequences with specific HLA alleles at a false discovery rate of 0.05. A later analysis found that HLA-associated TCR beta chains were more clonally expanded and had lower generation probabilities than equally common non-associated chains. A later analysis reported that several top co-occurrence clusters appeared linked to parvovirus B19, influenza, CMV and Epstein-Barr virus. A further reported finding was that TCR beta sequences accurately predicted the HLA-A and HLA-B alleles for most subjects in the first cohort. HLA typing was unavailable for some donors at each locus, so association tests used only the typed subset. In a later analysis, the rate of TCR association differed among HLA loci, with DRB1 alleles having the most associated TCRs and HLA-C alleles having the fewest. Broadly in line with IMGT annotations, most TCR beta V segments showed up in productive rearrangements about 90% or about 30% of the time in an earlier analysis of several hundred of the donors. The study gave a list of more than 150 TCR beta chains associated with cytomegalovirus. Roughly uniform sequencing depth across donors was assumed in presence/absence analyses, although this assumption may not hold. For the cohort, immune exposure information was limited to CMV serostatus. The cohort was sequenced for TCR beta chains only, and without alpha or paired-chain data the features that could be detected were limited. Because counts were too low, 15 to 20 rarely observed V segments, including chromosome 9 orphons, were excluded from the earlier analysis of several hundred of the donors. Cytomegalovirus status was reported to be diagnosed by the classifier with high specificity and sensitivity in both the original and validation cohorts. According to the authors, the approach could potentially be generalized to other disease states and immunological phenotypes. Across donors, most TCR sequences were observed very rarely, whereas some public TCRs were present in many individuals. The sequencing pipeline was judged likely to have produced a cluster of highly shared sequence variants as a technical artifact. In a later genetic analysis, a missense DCLRE1C variant was associated with V-gene and J-gene trimming of TCR beta chains, and the association was replicated in an independent cohort. In a later genetic analysis, fewer N-insertions in productive TCRs were reported among donors in an Asian-associated ancestry cluster than the roughly 640-donor mean. A few of the identified cytomegalovirus-associated TCR beta chains were confirmed in vitro to be specific for cytomegalovirus antigens. Assigning TCR associations to individual alleles was difficult when HLA alleles, especially DR and DQ, strongly co-occurred. Linkage disequilibrium might explain the correlated functional status among segregating V segments, but an unknown experimental factor could not be ruled out. A later analysis found that most CMV-associated TCR beta chains appeared HLA-restricted, with HLA associations seemingly driven largely by CMV exposure.

In total, 630 or so healthy bone marrow donors made up the cohort. All cohort members were sampled while nominally healthy, although unrecorded immune exposures were likely present. The donor was CMV seropositive and was included in the group of 300 or so seropositive cohort members. Each donor provided a peripheral blood sample, and peripheral blood mononuclear cells were used for TCR beta sequencing. Genomic DNA was extracted from the blood cell samples with the Qiagen DNeasy Blood Extraction Kit. Receptor libraries were prepared by the immunoSEQ multiplex PCR assay. For the multiplex PCR, a mixture combining 60 forward primers for TCR Vbeta segments and 13 reverse primers for TCR Jbeta segments was used. The CDR3 region of rearranged TCR beta genes was amplified from genomic DNA with a multiplex PCR assay. On the Illumina HiSeq System, the amplified TCR beta libraries were sequenced as 87-base-pair reads. The study's processing was this. Across the 640 or so repertoires, a later analysis counted some 80 million unique TCR beta chains, some 11 million of which were shared by at least two donors. A nearest-neighbor algorithm error-corrected the raw reads and collapsed the reads into unique sequences, merging closely related sequences to remove PCR and sequencing errors. Alignment of CDR3 sequences to IMGT reference sequences was used to assign V, D and J gene segments. Each retained sequence needed at least a six-nucleotide match to both a V gene segment and a J gene segment. Rearrangements were called productive when the CDR3 lacked stop codons and stayed in frame with V and J; all others were non-productive. CDR3 was defined according to IMGT convention as the region running from the second conserved V-encoded cysteine to the conserved J-encoded phenylalanine. In an earlier analysis of around 600 of the donors, sequences lacking an unambiguous match to a single V gene segment were excluded. In an earlier analysis of several hundred of the donors, V segments were called functional above 56.7% productive rearrangements and were called segregating when the between-donor standard deviation exceeded 5%. A statistical classification framework was built to diagnose cytomegalovirus status from the catalog of TCR beta chain sequences. In a later analysis, V and J genes were assigned by comparing TCR nucleotide sequences against IMGT/GENE-DB human TR gene sequences. Using the TCRdist pipeline, a later analysis assigned CDR3 sequences along with most-parsimonious VDJ recombination scenarios. In a later analysis, each TCR beta chain was defined by its CDR3 amino acid sequence together with its V-gene family, and reads lacking a unique V-gene family were excluded. In a later analysis, fewer than 650 highly shared, low-generation-probability nucleotide sequences were removed to address suspected cross-contamination and a sequencing artifact. For each public chain, a later analysis derived a clonal expansion index from normalized ranks of inferred template counts within each repertoire. In a later analysis, generation probabilities were computed with a VDJ recombination model fitted to out-of-frame rearrangements, and the resulting probabilities were checked against IGoR. Hypergeometric tests were used in a later analysis to score TCR-TCR, TCR-HLA and TCR-CMV co-occurrence, with a repertoire-size bias correction applied to the TCR pairs. In a later analysis, false discovery rates were estimated by permuting HLA or CMV assignments 20 times. In a later analysis, co-occurring TCRs were grouped with DBSCAN, and TCRdist sequence similarity was added when clustering was performed within HLA-allele-positive subsets. For co-occurrence clustering, repertoires with fewer than 30,000 or more than 120,000 public chains were excluded, along with roughly 5 repertoires with anomalous nucleotide sharing. The immuneACCESS repertoire file appears here via TCRdb, limited to in-frame rearrangements. These files lack a portion of the clones; in checked studies, under half of the deficit traces to unresolved V genes, and the cause of the others is not known. V and J calls and clone size come straight from that table; D and trimming were deduced from the DNA. Recorded for this sample are about 150,000 clones; about four fifths of them occurred a single time. The ten largest clones take up approximately 6% of the sample.

In regard to this clone: Which antigen it targets is not known. Base qualities are not at hand, and no much larger clone is one base apart.

Material: PBMCs. The clonotype comes from a man aged 30 to 45 in good health and CMV-seropositive.

The DNA is as follows: TGTGCCAGTTCAGGGAGGGGTAACACTGAAGCTTTCTTT. The translation is CASSGRGNTEAFF. The chain joins TRBV7-9 to TRBJ1-1, with TRBD1 as a weak D call on 5 bases. Inclusive of the bounding cysteine and phenylalanine, the CDR3 is 13 residues long. Only CDR3 DNA is held: 39 bases, read in frame from base 1. The CDR1 and CDR2 encoded by the germline V gene (reference sequence) are SEHNR and FQNEAQ. V is cut by 9 bases and J by 2 bases, and the space between the germline ends is 13 bases. Full variable domain (CDR3 extended with the reference TRBV7-9 and TRBJ1-1 proteins): DTGVSQNPRHKITKRGQNVTFRCDPISEHNRLYWYRQTLGQGPEFLTYFQNEAQLEKSRLLSDRFSAERPKGSFSTLEIQRTEQGDSAMYLCASSGRGNTEAFFGQGTRLTVV.